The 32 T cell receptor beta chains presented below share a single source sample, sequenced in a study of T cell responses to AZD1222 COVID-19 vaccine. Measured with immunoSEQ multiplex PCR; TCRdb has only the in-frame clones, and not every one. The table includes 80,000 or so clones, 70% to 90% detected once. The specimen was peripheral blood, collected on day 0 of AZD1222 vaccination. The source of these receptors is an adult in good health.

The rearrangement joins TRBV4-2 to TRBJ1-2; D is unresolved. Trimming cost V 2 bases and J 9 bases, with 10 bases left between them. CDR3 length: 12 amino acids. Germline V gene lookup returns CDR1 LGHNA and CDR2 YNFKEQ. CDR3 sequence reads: CASSQSARSYTF. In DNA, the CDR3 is TGTGCCAGCAGCCAATCGGCTAGGAGCTACACCTTC.

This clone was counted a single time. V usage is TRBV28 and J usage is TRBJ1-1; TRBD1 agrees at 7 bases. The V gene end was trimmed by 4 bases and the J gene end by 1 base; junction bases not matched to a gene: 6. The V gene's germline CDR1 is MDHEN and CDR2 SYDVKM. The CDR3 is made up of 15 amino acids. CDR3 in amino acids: CASSSSTGKNTEAFF. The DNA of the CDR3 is TGTGCCAGCAGTTCCTCGACAGGGAAGAACACTGAAGCTTTCTTT. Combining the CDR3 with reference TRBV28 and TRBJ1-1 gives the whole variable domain DVKVTQSSRYLVKRTGEKVFLECVQDMDHENMFWYRQDPGLGLRLIYFSYDVKMKEKGDIPEGYSVSREKKERFSLILESASTNQTSMYLCASSSSTGKNTEAFFGQGTRLTVV.

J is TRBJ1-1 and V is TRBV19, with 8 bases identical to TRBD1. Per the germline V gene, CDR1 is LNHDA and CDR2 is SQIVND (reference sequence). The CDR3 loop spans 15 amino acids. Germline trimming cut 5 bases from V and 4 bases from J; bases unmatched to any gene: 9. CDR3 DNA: TGTGCCAGTAGTCCCATGCCAGGGGGCCTCACTGAAGCTTTCTTT. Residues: CASSPMPGGLTEAFF.

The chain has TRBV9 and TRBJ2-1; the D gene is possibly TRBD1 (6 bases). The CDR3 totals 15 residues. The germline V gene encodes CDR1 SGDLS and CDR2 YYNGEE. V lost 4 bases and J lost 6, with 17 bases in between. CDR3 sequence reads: CASSRDVRGSNEQFF. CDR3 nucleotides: TGTGCCAGCAGCCGTGACGTGAGGGGGTCCAATGAGCAGTTCTTC.

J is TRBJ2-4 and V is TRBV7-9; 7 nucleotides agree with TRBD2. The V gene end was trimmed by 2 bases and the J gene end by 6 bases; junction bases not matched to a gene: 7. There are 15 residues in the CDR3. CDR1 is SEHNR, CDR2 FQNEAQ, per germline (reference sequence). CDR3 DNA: TGTGCCAGCAGCTTACTTACTAGCGCGGGAAACATTCAGTACTTC. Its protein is CASSLLTSAGNIQYF.

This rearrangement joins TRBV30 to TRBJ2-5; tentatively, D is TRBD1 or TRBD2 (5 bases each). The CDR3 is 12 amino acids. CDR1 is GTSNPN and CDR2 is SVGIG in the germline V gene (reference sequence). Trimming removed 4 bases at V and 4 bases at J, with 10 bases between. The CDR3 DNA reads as TGTGCCTGGAAGGGACCGGGAGAGACCCAGTACTTC. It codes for CAWKGPGETQYF.

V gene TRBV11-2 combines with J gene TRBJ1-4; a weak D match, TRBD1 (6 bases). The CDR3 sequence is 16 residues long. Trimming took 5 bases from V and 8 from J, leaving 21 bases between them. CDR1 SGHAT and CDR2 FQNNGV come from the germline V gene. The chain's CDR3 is CASSHRVGGEEEKLFF. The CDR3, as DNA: TGTGCCAGCAGCCATAGGGTGGGGGGCGAAGAAGAAAAACTGTTTTTT. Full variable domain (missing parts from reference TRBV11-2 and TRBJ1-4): EAGVAQSPRYKIIEKRQSVAFWCNPISGHATLYWYQQILGQGPKLLIQFQNNGVVDDSQLPKDRFSAERLKGVDSTLKIQPAKLEDSAVYLCASSHRVGGEEEKLFFGSGTQLSVL.

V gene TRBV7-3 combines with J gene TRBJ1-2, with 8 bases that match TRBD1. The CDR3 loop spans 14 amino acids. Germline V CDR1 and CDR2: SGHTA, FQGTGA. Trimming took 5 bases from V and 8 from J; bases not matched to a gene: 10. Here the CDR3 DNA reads TGTGCCAGCAGCCAAGGGACAGGTCCGGAAGGCTACACCTTC. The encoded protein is CASSQGTGPEGYTF.

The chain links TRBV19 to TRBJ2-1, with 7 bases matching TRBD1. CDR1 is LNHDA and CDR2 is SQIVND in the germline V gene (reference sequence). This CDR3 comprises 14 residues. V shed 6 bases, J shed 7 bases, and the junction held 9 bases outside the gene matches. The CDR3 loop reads CASSSPGQWNEQFF. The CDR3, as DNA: TGTGCCAGTAGCAGTCCGGGACAGTGGAATGAGCAGTTCTTC.

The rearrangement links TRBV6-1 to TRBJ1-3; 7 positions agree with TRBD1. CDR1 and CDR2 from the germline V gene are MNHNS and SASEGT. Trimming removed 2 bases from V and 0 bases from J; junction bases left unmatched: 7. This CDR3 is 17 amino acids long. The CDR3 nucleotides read TGTGCCAGCAGTGAATCGGCAGGGGGGTACTCTGGAAACACCATATATTTT. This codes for CASSESAGGYSGNTIYF.

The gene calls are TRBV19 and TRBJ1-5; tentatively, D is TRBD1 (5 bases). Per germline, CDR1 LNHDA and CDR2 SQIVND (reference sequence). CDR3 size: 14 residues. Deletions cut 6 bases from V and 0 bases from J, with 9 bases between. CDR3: CASSLTASNQPQHF. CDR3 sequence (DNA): TGTGCCAGTAGCCTGACAGCTAGCAATCAGCCCCAGCATTTT. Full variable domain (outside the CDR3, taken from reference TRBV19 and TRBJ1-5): DGGITQSPKYLFRKEGQNVTLSCEQNLNHDAMYWYRQDPGQGLRLIYYSQIVNDFQKGDIAEGYSVSREKKESFPLTVTSAQKNPTAFYLCASSLTASNQPQHFGDGTRLSIL.

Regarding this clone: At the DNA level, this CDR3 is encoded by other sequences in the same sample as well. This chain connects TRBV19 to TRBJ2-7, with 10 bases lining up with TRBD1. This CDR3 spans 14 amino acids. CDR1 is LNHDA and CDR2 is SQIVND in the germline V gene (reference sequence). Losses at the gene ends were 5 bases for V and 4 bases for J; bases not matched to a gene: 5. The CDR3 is CASSDRGRPYEQYF. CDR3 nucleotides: TGTGCCAGTAGTGACAGGGGGCGCCCTTACGAGCAGTACTTC.

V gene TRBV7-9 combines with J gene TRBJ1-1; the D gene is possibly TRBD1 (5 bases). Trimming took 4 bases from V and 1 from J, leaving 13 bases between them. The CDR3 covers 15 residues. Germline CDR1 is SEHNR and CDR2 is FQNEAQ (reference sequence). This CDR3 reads CASSSTGGGNTEAFF. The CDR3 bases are TGTGCCAGCAGCTCCACGGGGGGAGGGAACACTGAAGCTTTCTTT.

The CDR3 coding sequence is TGCAGCGTTGTGGGGGGGGTTGCCTACGAGCAGTACTTC. This codes for CSVVGGVAYEQYF. The chain combines TRBV29-1 with TRBJ2-7; TRBD2 matches at 7 bases. CDR1 and CDR2 (germline): SQVTM, ANQGSEA. With V trimmed by 4 bases and J by 2 bases, 5 bases remained unmatched. The CDR3 covers 13 residues.

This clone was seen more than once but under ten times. DNA of the CDR3: TGTGCCAGTAGTATAGGCCCGGGCTACACCTTC. The encoded protein is CASSIGPGYTF. The genes are TRBV19 and TRBJ1-2; D ambiguous. This CDR3 comprises 11 residues. Trimming stripped 1 base from V and 8 bases from J, with 5 bases between. Per germline, CDR1 LNHDA and CDR2 SQIVND (reference sequence).

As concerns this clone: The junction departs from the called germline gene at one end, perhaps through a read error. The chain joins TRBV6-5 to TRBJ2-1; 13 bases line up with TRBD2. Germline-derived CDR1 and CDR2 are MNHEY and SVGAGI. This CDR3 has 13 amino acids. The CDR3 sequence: CASSYSRTSGSIF. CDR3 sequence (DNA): TGTGCCAGCAGTTACTCCCGGACTAGCGGGAGCATCTTC.

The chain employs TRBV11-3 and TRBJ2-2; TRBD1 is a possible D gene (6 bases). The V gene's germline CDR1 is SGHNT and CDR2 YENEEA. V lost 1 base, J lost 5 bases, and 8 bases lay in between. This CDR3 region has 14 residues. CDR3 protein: CASSLGQGTGELFF. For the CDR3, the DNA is TGTGCCAGCAGCTTAGGTCAGGGGACCGGGGAGCTGTTTTTT.

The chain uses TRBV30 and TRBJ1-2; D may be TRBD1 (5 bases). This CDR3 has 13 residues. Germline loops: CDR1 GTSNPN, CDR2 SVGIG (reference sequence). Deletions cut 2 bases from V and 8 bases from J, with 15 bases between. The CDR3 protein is CAWSRDGRRGYTF. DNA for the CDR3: TGTGCCTGGAGTCGGGACGGGCGTCGCGGCTACACCTTC.

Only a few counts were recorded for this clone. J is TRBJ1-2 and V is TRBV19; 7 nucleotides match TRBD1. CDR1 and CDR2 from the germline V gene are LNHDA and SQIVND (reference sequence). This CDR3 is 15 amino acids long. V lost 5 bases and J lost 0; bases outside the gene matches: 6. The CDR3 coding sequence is TGTGCCAGTAGTCGACAGGGTCGAGCTAACTATGGCTACACCTTC. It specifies CASSRQGRANYGYTF. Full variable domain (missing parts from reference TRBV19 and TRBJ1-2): DGGITQSPKYLFRKEGQNVTLSCEQNLNHDAMYWYRQDPGQGLRLIYYSQIVNDFQKGDIAEGYSVSREKKESFPLTVTSAQKNPTAFYLCASSRQGRANYGYTFGSGTRLTVV.

The CDR3 reads CAWITGAGANVLTF. CDR3 DNA sequence: TGTGCCTGGATTACAGGGGCGGGGGCCAACGTCCTGACTTTC. The rearrangement links TRBV30 to TRBJ2-6; 7 bases match TRBD1. Trimming at V came to 4 bases and at J to 4 bases, leaving 4 bases not matched to a gene. Germline loops: CDR1 GTSNPN, CDR2 SVGIG (reference sequence). The CDR3 has 14 residues.

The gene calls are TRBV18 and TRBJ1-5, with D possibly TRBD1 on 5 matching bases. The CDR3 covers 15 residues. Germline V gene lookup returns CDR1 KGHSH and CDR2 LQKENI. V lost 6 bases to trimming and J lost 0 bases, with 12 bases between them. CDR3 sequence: CASSRGSSSNQPQHF. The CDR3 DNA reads TGTGCCAGCTCTCGGGGGTCCTCTAGCAATCAGCCCCAGCATTTT.

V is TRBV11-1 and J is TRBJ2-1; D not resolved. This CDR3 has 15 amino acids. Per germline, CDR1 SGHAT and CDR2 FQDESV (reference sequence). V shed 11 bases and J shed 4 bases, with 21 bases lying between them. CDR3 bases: TGTGCCTCAGCACGGGCGTGGTTATTGTACAATGAGCAGTTCTTC. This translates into CASARAWLLYNEQFF.

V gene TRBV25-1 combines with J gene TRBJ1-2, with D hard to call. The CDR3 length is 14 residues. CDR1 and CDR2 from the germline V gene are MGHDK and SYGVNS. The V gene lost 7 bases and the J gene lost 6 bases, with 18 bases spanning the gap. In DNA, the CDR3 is TGTGCCAGCATGGCTGCGACGATCCCTCATGGCTACACCTTC. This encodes CASMAATIPHGYTF.

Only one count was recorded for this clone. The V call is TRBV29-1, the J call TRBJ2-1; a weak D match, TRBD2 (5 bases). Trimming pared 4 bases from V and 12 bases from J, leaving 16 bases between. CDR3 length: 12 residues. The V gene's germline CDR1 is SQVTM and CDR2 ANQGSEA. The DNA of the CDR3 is TGCAGCGTTGTTCTGGACCCTAGCTCGCAGTTCTTC. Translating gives CSVVLDPSSQFF.

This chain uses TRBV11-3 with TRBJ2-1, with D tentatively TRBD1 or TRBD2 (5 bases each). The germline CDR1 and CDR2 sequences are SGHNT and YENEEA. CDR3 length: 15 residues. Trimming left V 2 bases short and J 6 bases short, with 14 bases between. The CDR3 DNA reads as TGTGCCAGCAGCTTAAGGGGAACCGGAGGCAATGAGCAGTTCTTC. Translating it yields CASSLRGTGGNEQFF.

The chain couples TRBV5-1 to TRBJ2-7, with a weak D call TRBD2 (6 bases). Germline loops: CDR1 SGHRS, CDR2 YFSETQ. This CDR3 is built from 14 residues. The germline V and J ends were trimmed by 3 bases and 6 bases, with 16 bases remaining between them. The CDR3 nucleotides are TGCGCCAGCAGCTCGGGACGGGGGATGCGCGAGCAGTACTTC. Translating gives CASSSGRGMREQYF.

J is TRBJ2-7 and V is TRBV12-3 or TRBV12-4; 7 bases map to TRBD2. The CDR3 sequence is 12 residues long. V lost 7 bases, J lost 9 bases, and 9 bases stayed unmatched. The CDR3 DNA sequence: TGTGCCAGCAAAGGACTAGAAGGGTGGCAGTACTTC. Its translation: CASKGLEGWQYF.

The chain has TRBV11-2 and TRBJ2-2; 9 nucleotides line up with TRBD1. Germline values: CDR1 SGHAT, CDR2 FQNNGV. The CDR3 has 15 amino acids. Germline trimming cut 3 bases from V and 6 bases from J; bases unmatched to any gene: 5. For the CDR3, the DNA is TGTGCCAGCAGCTTGGGACAGGGATTGCCCGGGGAGCTGTTTTTT. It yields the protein CASSLGQGLPGELFF.

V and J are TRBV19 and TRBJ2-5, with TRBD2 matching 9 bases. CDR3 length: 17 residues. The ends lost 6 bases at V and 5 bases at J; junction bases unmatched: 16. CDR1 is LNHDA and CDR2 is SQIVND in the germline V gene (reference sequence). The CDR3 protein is CASSQGQAGGFTETQYF. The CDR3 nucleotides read TGTGCCAGTAGCCAGGGCCAAGCGGGAGGCTTTACGGAGACCCAGTACTTC.

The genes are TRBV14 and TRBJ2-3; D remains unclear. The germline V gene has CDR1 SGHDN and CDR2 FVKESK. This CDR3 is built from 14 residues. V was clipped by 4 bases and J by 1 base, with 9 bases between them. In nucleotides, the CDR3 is TGTGCCAGCAGCCCTGGGGTACGCACAGATACGCAGTATTTT. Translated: CASSPGVRTDTQYF.

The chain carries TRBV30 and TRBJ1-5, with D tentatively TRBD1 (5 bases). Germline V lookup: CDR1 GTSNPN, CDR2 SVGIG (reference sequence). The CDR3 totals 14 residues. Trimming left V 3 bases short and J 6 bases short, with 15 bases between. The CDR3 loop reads CAWSGGDWSQPQHF. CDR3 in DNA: TGTGCCTGGAGCGGGGGGGACTGGAGTCAGCCCCAGCATTTT.

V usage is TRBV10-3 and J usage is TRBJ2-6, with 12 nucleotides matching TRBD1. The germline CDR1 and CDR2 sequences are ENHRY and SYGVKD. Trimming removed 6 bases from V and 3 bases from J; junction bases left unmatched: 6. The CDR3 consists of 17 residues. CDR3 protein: CAIRTGTGGGGANVLTF. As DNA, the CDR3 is TGTGCCATCAGAACCGGGACAGGGGGCGGTGGGGCCAACGTCCTGACTTTC.